A selection of T cell receptor beta chains follows, all from one sample in a study of patients and donors after allogeneic stem cell transplantation. TCRdb re-called the RT-PCR reads through MiXCR, storing one row per CDR3 protein. In the table there are 920,000 or so distinct CDR3 sequences, about a sixth of which are singletons. The sequenced material came from blood, either unsorted or a sorted T cell fraction (not recorded which). All receptors come from a human donor who was either an allogeneic HSCT recipient or a stem cell or donor lymphocyte infusion donor (not recorded which). It is not recorded whose cells these are; they may come from a transplant donor. Both conserved end residues are part of each CDR3. Each record gives: clone size, D gene, V gene, J gene, CDR3 length, CDR3 DNA, CDR3 protein. The D gene is left open where the match is weak. Clone size appears in some rows only: once, few, many, or a class for an expanded clone.

abundance: many; d_gene: NA; v_gene: TRBV5-1; j_gene: TRBJ2-7; len: 14; CDR3nt: TGCGCCAGCACCCCACCGGGACCCTTAGAGGAGCAGTACTTC; CDR3aa: CASTPPGPLEEQYF
abundance: NA; d_gene: NA; v_gene: TRBV18; j_gene: TRBJ1-6; len: 14; CDR3nt: TGTGCCAGCTCACCTATCGACAGTGGATCACCCCTCCACTTT; CDR3aa: CASSPIDSGSPLHF
abundance: few; d_gene: NA; v_gene: TRBV6-4; j_gene: TRBJ2-2; len: 15; CDR3nt: TGTGCCAGCAGCAGGGACGGATCGAACACCGGGGAGCTGTTTTTT; CDR3aa: CASSRDGSNTGELFF
abundance: NA; d_gene: NA; v_gene: TRBV12-3/TRBV12-4; j_gene: TRBJ1-3; len: 13; CDR3nt: TGTGCCACCCGGGGGGGGTCTGGAAACACCATATATTTT; CDR3aa: CATRGGSGNTIYF
abundance: NA; d_gene: NA; v_gene: TRBV14; j_gene: TRBJ2-7; len: 17; CDR3nt: TGTGCCAGCAGCCAAGATGATGTCACCCGGTGGACCTACGAGCAGTACTTC; CDR3aa: CASSQDDVTRWTYEQYF
abundance: few; d_gene: TRBD2; v_gene: TRBV2; j_gene: TRBJ2-7; len: 13; CDR3nt: TGTGCCAGCGGGACTAGCGCTTACTACGAGCAGTACTTC; CDR3aa: CASGTSAYYEQYF
abundance: few; d_gene: TRBD1; v_gene: TRBV5-1; j_gene: TRBJ1-1; len: 15; CDR3nt: TGCGCCAGCAGCTTGACAGGGGTTATGAACACTGAAGCTTTCTTT; CDR3aa: CASSLTGVMNTEAFF
abundance: once; d_gene: NA; v_gene: TRBV10-3; j_gene: TRBJ1-6; len: 14; CDR3nt: TGTGCCATCAGTGACCTGGGGGCCCGTTCACCCCTCCACTTT; CDR3aa: CAISDLGARSPLHF
abundance: NA; d_gene: NA; v_gene: TRBV20-1; j_gene: TRBJ1-2; len: 12; CDR3nt: TGCAGGAAGGACAGAGATAACTATGGCTACACCTTC; CDR3aa: CRKDRDNYGYTF
abundance: NA; d_gene: NA; v_gene: TRBV20-1; j_gene: TRBJ2-7; len: 14; CDR3nt: TGCAGTGTCACCGCCCCCAGCCAAATCTACGAGCAGTACTTC; CDR3aa: CSVTAPSQIYEQYF
abundance: NA; d_gene: NA; v_gene: TRBV19; j_gene: TRBJ1-6; len: 13; CDR3nt: TGTGCCAGTAGTATAGAAGGGGGGTCACCCCTCCACTTT; CDR3aa: CASSIEGGSPLHF
abundance: NA; d_gene: NA; v_gene: TRBV7-9; j_gene: TRBJ1-3; len: 15; CDR3nt: TGTGCCAGCAGCTTAGAAGGGAACACTGGAAACACCATATATTTT; CDR3aa: CASSLEGNTGNTIYF
abundance: NA; d_gene: NA; v_gene: TRBV12-3/TRBV12-4; j_gene: TRBJ2-5; len: 14; CDR3nt: TGTGCCAGCAGTTTTCTCCTCGCCCGAGAGACCCAGTACTTC; CDR3aa: CASSFLLARETQYF
abundance: few; d_gene: TRBD1; v_gene: TRBV7-9; j_gene: TRBJ1-2; len: 17; CDR3nt: TGTGCCAGCAGCTTAACACGCGACAGGGAGGGGTCCTATGGCTACACCTTC; CDR3aa: CASSLTRDREGSYGYTF
abundance: NA; d_gene: NA; v_gene: TRBV7-9; j_gene: TRBJ2-1; len: 14; CDR3nt: TGTGCCAGCAGCTTAGACGGTCTGGCACTTGAGCAGTTCTTC; CDR3aa: CASSLDGLALEQFF
abundance: few; d_gene: TRBD1; v_gene: TRBV6-2/TRBV6-3; j_gene: TRBJ1-2; len: 15; CDR3nt: TGTGCCAGCAGTCTTCTTCCAGGGGGCATTTATGGCTACACCTTC; CDR3aa: CASSLLPGGIYGYTF
abundance: few; d_gene: TRBD1; v_gene: TRBV6-5; j_gene: TRBJ2-3; len: 15; CDR3nt: TGTGCCAGCAGTTACTCCGTCGGGGACAGCTATACGCAGTATTTT; CDR3aa: CASSYSVGDSYTQYF
abundance: NA; d_gene: TRBD1; v_gene: TRBV12-3/TRBV12-4; j_gene: TRBJ1-2; len: 16; CDR3nt: TGTGCCAGCAGCTCGGACAGGGGGCGCAGGAACTATGGCTACACCTTC; CDR3aa: CASSSDRGRRNYGYTF
abundance: few; d_gene: NA; v_gene: TRBV20-1; j_gene: TRBJ2-1; len: 17; CDR3nt: TGCAGTGCTAGGGACCCGGACAGGGAGGGGATCTACAATGAGCAGTTCTTC; CDR3aa: CSARDPDREGIYNEQFF
abundance: few; d_gene: TRBD2; v_gene: TRBV29-1; j_gene: TRBJ2-1; len: 17; CDR3nt: TGCAGCGTTAAGCGGCCCCGGACTAGCGGGAGTTACAATGAGCAGTTCTTC; CDR3aa: CSVKRPRTSGSYNEQFF
abundance: many; d_gene: NA; v_gene: TRBV10-3; j_gene: TRBJ1-5; len: 16; CDR3nt: TGTGCCATCAGTGTATTCGGGCGGGGAAGCAATCAGCCCCAGCATTTT; CDR3aa: CAISVFGRGSNQPQHF
abundance: NA; d_gene: NA; v_gene: TRBV4-2; j_gene: TRBJ1-2; len: 18; CDR3nt: TGTGCCAGCAGCCAAGGGGCGGAGGGCAGGGAATCATACTATGGCTACACCTTC; CDR3aa: CASSQGAEGRESYYGYTF
abundance: NA; d_gene: NA; v_gene: TRBV20-1; j_gene: TRBJ2-7; len: 14; CDR3nt: TGCAGTGCTAGTGGGGTATCGAAGTCCTACGAGCAGTACTTC; CDR3aa: CSASGVSKSYEQYF
abundance: NA; d_gene: TRBD2; v_gene: TRBV7-3; j_gene: TRBJ2-1; len: 14; CDR3nt: TGTGCCAGCAGCCCTAGCGGGGTACTGAATGAGCAGTTCTTC; CDR3aa: CASSPSGVLNEQFF
abundance: NA; d_gene: NA; v_gene: TRBV6-5; j_gene: TRBJ1-2; len: 17; CDR3nt: TGTGCCAGCAGTTACTCAACCCCGGGCAGGGGAGACTATGGCTACACCTTC; CDR3aa: CASSYSTPGRGDYGYTF
abundance: once; d_gene: TRBD2; v_gene: TRBV7-9; j_gene: TRBJ2-5; len: 14; CDR3nt: TGTGCCAGCAAGCCAGCGGGAGGAAAAGAGACCCAGTACTTC; CDR3aa: CASKPAGGKETQYF
abundance: NA; d_gene: TRBD1; v_gene: TRBV5-1; j_gene: TRBJ1-4; len: 15; CDR3nt: TGCGCCAGCAGCCTAGGGACAGCCGGGAATGAAAAACTGTTTTTT; CDR3aa: CASSLGTAGNEKLFF
abundance: NA; d_gene: NA; v_gene: TRBV18; j_gene: TRBJ1-2; len: 15; CDR3nt: TGTGCCAGCTCACCGGACCAGATCACTAACCATGGCTACACCTTC; CDR3aa: CASSPDQITNHGYTF
abundance: NA; d_gene: TRBD1; v_gene: TRBV28; j_gene: TRBJ1-4; len: 13; CDR3nt: TGTGCCAGCAGGACAGGGGGTCGTGAAAAACTGTTTTTT; CDR3aa: CASRTGGREKLFF
abundance: NA; d_gene: NA; v_gene: TRBV5-5; j_gene: TRBJ1-5; len: 14; CDR3nt: TGTGCCAGCAGCTTGGGGCCGGGGGAAGAGCCCCAGCATTTT; CDR3aa: CASSLGPGEEPQHF